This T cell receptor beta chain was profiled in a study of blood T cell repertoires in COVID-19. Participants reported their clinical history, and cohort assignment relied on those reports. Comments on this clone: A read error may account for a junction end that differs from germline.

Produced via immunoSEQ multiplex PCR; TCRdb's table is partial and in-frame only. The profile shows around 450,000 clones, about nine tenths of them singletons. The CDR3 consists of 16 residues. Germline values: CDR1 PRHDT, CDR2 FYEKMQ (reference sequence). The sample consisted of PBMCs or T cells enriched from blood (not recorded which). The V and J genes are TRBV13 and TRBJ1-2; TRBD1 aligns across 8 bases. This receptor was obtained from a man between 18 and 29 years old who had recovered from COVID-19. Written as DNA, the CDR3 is TGTGCCAGCAGCCTAGGTCAGGGGGCAGGGGGCTATGGCTACACCTTC. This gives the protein CASSLGQGAGGYGYTF.